Listed below are T cell receptor beta chains from one sample, sequenced in a study of shared clonotypes between healthy human individuals. The repertoire was sequenced with immunoSEQ multiplex PCR; TCRdb's copy has only in-frame clones and lacks some. The sample holds 1.6 million or so clones, around 97% seen once. The sequenced sample was naive CD4+ T cells sorted from blood. The receptors were sampled from a man younger than 45 in good health. CDR3s include the opening cysteine and the closing phenylalanine or tryptophan. The D gene is left open where the match is weak. Some rows mark clone size as missing; the rest say once, few, many or name a class of expanded clone.

v_call	j_call	clone_size	d_call	cdr3_aa	cdr3_nt
TRBV2	TRBJ2-7	.	.	CASSGNPYRAAIDEQYF	TGTGCCAGCAGTGGAAATCCCTACAGGGCCGCAATCGACGAGCAGTACTTC
TRBV10-3	TRBJ1-2	.	TRBD1	CAISELQGNGGYTF	TGTGCCATCAGTGAGCTACAGGGGAACGGTGGCTACACCTTC
TRBV5-4	TRBJ2-7	.	.	CASSTQGRTVFEQYF	TGTGCCAGCAGCACCCAAGGCCGGACAGTATTCGAGCAGTACTTC
TRBV7-7	TRBJ2-2	.	.	CASSLGGANTGELFF	TGTGCTAGCAGCTTAGGGGGAGCGAACACCGGGGAGCTGTTTTTT
TRBV5-4	TRBJ1-2	.	.	CASSGKQDPYGYTF	TGTGCCAGCAGCGGCAAACAAGACCCCTATGGCTACACCTTC
TRBV21-1	TRBJ2-7	.	.	CASSKSGTCDYEQYF	TGTGCCAGCAGCAAGTCCGGGACTTGTGACTACGAGCAGTACTTC
TRBV27	TRBJ2-6	.	TRBD1	CASSSPRDSSGANVLTF	TGTGCCAGCAGTTCCCCCAGGGACAGCTCTGGGGCCAACGTCCTGACTTTC
TRBV19	TRBJ1-3	.	.	CASTDGGTGNTIYF	TGTGCCAGTACCGATGGAGGGACTGGAAACACCATATATTTT
TRBV6-1	TRBJ2-1	.	.	CASSDPGGHNEQFF	TGTGCCAGCAGTGACCCTGGGGGCCACAATGAGCAGTTCTTC
TRBV28	TRBJ1-2	.	.	CASSPANYGYTF	TGTGCCAGCTCCCCGGCTAACTATGGCTACACCTTC
TRBV9	TRBJ2-5	.	TRBD2	CASSVGLAGVEETQYF	TGTGCCAGCAGCGTAGGGCTAGCGGGAGTCGAAGAGACCCAGTACTTC
TRBV10-3	TRBJ1-2	.	.	CAINNRDSAGYGYTF	TGTGCCATCAATAATCGGGACTCCGCTGGATATGGCTACACCTTC
TRBV27	TRBJ2-4	.	TRBD2	CASSFGLAGGWAKNIQYF	TGTGCCAGCAGTTTTGGCCTAGCGGGAGGGTGGGCCAAAAACATTCAGTACTTC
TRBV18	TRBJ2-3	.	TRBD2	CASSPRGPSGLTDTQYF	TGTGCCAGCTCACCTCGTGGGCCTAGCGGACTCACAGATACGCAGTATTTT
TRBV21-1	TRBJ2-1	.	.	CASSKVDGTGAYNEQFF	TGTGCCAGCAGCAAAGTCGACGGGACAGGGGCCTACAATGAGCAGTTCTTC
TRBV9	TRBJ2-5	.	.	CASSVQPGREETQYF	TGTGCCAGCAGCGTTCAACCGGGACGAGAAGAGACCCAGTACTTC
TRBV5-1	TRBJ1-3	.	.	CASSLAGVGNTIYF	TGCGCCAGCAGCTTGGCAGGAGTTGGAAACACCATATATTTT
TRBV10-3	TRBJ2-7	.	.	CAISERGGQVVLRAQYF	TGTGCCATCAGTGAACGGGGGGGACAGGTGGTACTACGAGCGCAGTACTTC
TRBV6-6	TRBJ2-1	.	TRBD2	CASSWEGRPNEQFF	TGTGCCAGCAGTTGGGAGGGGCGCCCCAATGAGCAGTTCTTC
TRBV9	TRBJ2-5	.	TRBD1	CASSADGQGARKTQYF	TGTGCCAGCAGCGCTGACGGACAGGGGGCGCGGAAGACCCAGTACTTC
TRBV11-2	TRBJ2-7	.	.	CASSLAGSFPYEQYF	TGTGCCAGCAGCTTAGCCGGGAGCTTCCCCTACGAGCAGTACTTC
TRBV19	TRBJ1-5	.	.	CASSIAQKDPQHF	TGTGCCAGTAGTATAGCGCAGAAAGATCCCCAGCATTTT
TRBV28	TRBJ1-1	.	.	CASSSTLLEAFF	TGTGCCAGCAGTTCTACACTACTCGAGGCTTTCTTT
TRBV9	TRBJ2-3	.	.	CASSSPRTGRDDTQYF	TGTGCCAGCAGCTCGCCAAGGACAGGGAGGGATGATACGCAGTATTTT
TRBV11-2	TRBJ2-7	.	TRBD2	CASSPGTSGFSYEQYF	TGTGCCAGCAGCCCGGGGACTAGCGGATTCTCCTACGAGCAGTACTTC
TRBV10-3	TRBJ2-5	.	.	CAIRDPVGTYQETQYF	TGTGCCATCAGGGACCCAGTGGGGACCTACCAAGAGACCCAGTACTTC
TRBV5-6	TRBJ1-1	.	.	CASSLAQGWNTEAFF	TGTGCCAGCAGCTTGGCCCAGGGGTGGAACACTGAAGCTTTCTTT
TRBV9	TRBJ2-7	.	TRBD2	CASSVGASGRLYYEQYF	TGTGCCAGCAGCGTAGGAGCTAGCGGGAGACTTTACTACGAGCAGTACTTC
TRBV25-1	TRBJ1-5	.	.	CASSPGGPFNQPQHF	TGTGCCAGCAGCCCCGGGGGCCCATTCAATCAGCCCCAGCATTTT
TRBV28	TRBJ2-3	.	.	CASSLLGTAQDTQYF	TGTGCCAGCAGTTTATTAGGGACTGCACAAGATACGCAGTATTTT
TRBV5-1	TRBJ1-1	.	.	CASSFTGAVTEAFF	TGCGCCAGCAGCTTCACCGGGGCGGTAACTGAAGCTTTCTTT
TRBV27	TRBJ1-2	.	.	CASSLFPVALDPDGYTF	TGTGCCAGCAGTTTATTCCCGGTCGCCCTCGACCCCGATGGCTACACCTTC
TRBV7-2	TRBJ2-5	.	.	CASSSLETQYF	TGTGCCAGCAGCTCCCTCGAGACCCAGTACTTC
TRBV11-2	TRBJ2-1	.	.	CASSLAPGSYNEQFF	TGTGCCAGCAGCTTAGCCCCCGGATCATACAATGAGCAGTTCTTC
TRBV18	TRBJ1-4	.	.	CASSPNQYNEKLFF	TGTGCCAGCTCACCAAACCAGTATAATGAAAAACTGTTTTTT
TRBV5-4	TRBJ2-3	.	TRBD1	CASSRRDRGGDTQYF	TGTGCCAGCAGCAGGAGGGACAGGGGAGGAGATACGCAGTATTTT
TRBV6-6	TRBJ2-3	.	TRBD2	CASSYSSTSVTDTQYF	TGTGCCAGCAGTTACTCGAGTACTAGCGTCACAGATACGCAGTATTTT
TRBV2	TRBJ2-2	.	.	CARTSGAVNVGELFF	TGTGCCAGAACTTCAGGGGCTGTGAACGTCGGGGAGCTGTTTTTT
TRBV29-1	TRBJ1-2	.	.	CSVGGVRYGYTF	TGCAGCGTGGGGGGGGTACGCTATGGCTACACCTTC
TRBV11-3	TRBJ2-7	.	.	CASSLWGAQDEQYF	TGTGCCAGCAGCCTCTGGGGGGCTCAGGACGAGCAGTACTTC
TRBV6-5	TRBJ2-1	.	.	CASSRSSDPGYEQFF	TGTGCCAGCAGCCGCTCGTCGGACCCTGGTTATGAGCAGTTCTTC
TRBV18	TRBJ2-1	once	TRBD2	CASSPPGREGGDEQFF	TGTGCCAGCTCACCACCGGGGCGGGAGGGTGGTGATGAGCAGTTCTTC
TRBV28	TRBJ1-5	.	.	CASASSGRISNQPQHF	TGTGCCAGCGCATCCTCTGGACGGATTAGCAATCAGCCCCAGCATTTT
TRBV10-3	TRBJ1-1	few	.	CAIKGYGDAKTEAFF	TGTGCCATCAAAGGGTACGGGGACGCCAAAACTGAAGCTTTCTTT
TRBV28	TRBJ2-7	.	TRBD1	CASGRIGKTGGGDEQYF	TGTGCCAGCGGCCGTATTGGTAAGACAGGGGGCGGCGACGAGCAGTACTTC
TRBV2	TRBJ2-5	.	.	CASSETAETQYF	TGTGCCAGCAGTGAGACTGCCGAGACCCAGTACTTC
TRBV7-9	TRBJ2-7	.	.	CASSLDGGNYEQYF	TGTGCCAGCAGCTTAGATGGGGGTAACTACGAGCAGTACTTC
TRBV4-3	TRBJ2-7	.	TRBD2	CASSQVAAGGAYEQYF	TGCGCCAGCAGCCAAGTTGCAGCGGGAGGCGCCTACGAGCAGTACTTC
TRBV11-2	TRBJ2-2	.	.	CASSQQPSTGELFF	TGTGCCAGCAGCCAACAGCCGTCCACCGGGGAGCTGTTTTTT
TRBV30	TRBJ2-7	.	.	CAWIDSGGSYEQYF	TGTGCCTGGATCGACAGTGGCGGGTCGTACGAGCAGTACTTC